This TCR beta chain was identified during a study of cytomegalovirus exposure and HLA in healthy donors. Vbeta (60) and Jbeta (13) primers were used in the PCR. Using immunoSEQ multiplex PCR, the repertoire was profiled, and TCRdb retains in-frame clones only, with some absent. Of about 200,000 clones in the sample, roughly 78% are singletons; the top ten hold approximately 4.4%. V gave up 8 bases and J gave up 6 bases; unmatched junction bases: 12. CDR3 length equals 16 residues. The material sequenced was PBMCs. The receptor was derived from a woman aged 25 to 45 in good health and CMV-seropositive. This chain connects TRBV23-1 to TRBJ2-4; 11 positions agree with TRBD1. TRBV23-1 is an ORF; its function is uncertain. The CDR3 DNA sequence: TGCGCCAGCCAAAAGGACAGGGGGCATCGGATAAACATTCAGTACTTC. This translates into CASQKDRGHRINIQYF.